These T cell receptor beta chains were read from a single sample in a study of Graves' ophthalmopathy and Graves' hyperthyroidism. MiXCR, applied by TCRdb to the multiplex PCR reads, yields one record per CDR3 protein. The sample includes roughly 500,000 distinct CDR3 sequences, under 15% of them seen just once. Sequencing input: blood. All receptors derive from a woman aged 25 to 39 with Graves' ophthalmopathy. CDR3s include the opening cysteine and the closing phenylalanine or tryptophan.

v_gene: TRBV6-5
j_gene: TRBJ1-1
CDR3aa: CASSYPASTEAFF

v_gene: TRBV12-3/TRBV12-4
j_gene: TRBJ2-7
CDR3aa: CASSLVGQGNAYEQYF

v_gene: TRBV30
j_gene: TRBJ1-1
CDR3aa: CAWRGGQQKSEAFF

v_gene: TRBV20-1
j_gene: TRBJ1-5
CDR3aa: CSASRVNQPQHF

v_gene: TRBV4-1
j_gene: TRBJ1-3
CDR3aa: CASSQPTSAGNTIYF

v_gene: TRBV19
j_gene: TRBJ1-2
CDR3aa: CASSIDDRTANYGYTF

v_gene: TRBV2
j_gene: TRBJ2-2
CDR3aa: CASSGDRGLTGELFF

v_gene: TRBV5-1
j_gene: TRBJ2-7
CDR3aa: CASSLMAGAFYEQYF

v_gene: TRBV6-1
j_gene: TRBJ2-7
CDR3aa: CASSEGAGYPYEQYF

v_gene: TRBV11-3
j_gene: TRBJ1-6
CDR3aa: CASSPRRGTHALHF

v_gene: TRBV18
j_gene: TRBJ1-6
CDR3aa: CASSPTRIDHYNSPLHF

v_gene: TRBV7-6
j_gene: TRBJ2-7
CDR3aa: CDSSLGAGSGTARAYEQYF

v_gene: TRBV30
j_gene: TRBJ1-6
CDR3aa: CATTKGGGSPLHF

v_gene: TRBV6-1
j_gene: TRBJ2-5
CDR3aa: CASSEAGDGETQYF

v_gene: TRBV5-8
j_gene: TRBJ2-7
CDR3aa: CASSSPSGRSPYEQYF

v_gene: TRBV24-1
j_gene: TRBJ2-5
CDR3aa: CATSDFWTSDGTQYF

v_gene: TRBV7-2
j_gene: TRBJ2-5
CDR3aa: CASSLATQETQYF